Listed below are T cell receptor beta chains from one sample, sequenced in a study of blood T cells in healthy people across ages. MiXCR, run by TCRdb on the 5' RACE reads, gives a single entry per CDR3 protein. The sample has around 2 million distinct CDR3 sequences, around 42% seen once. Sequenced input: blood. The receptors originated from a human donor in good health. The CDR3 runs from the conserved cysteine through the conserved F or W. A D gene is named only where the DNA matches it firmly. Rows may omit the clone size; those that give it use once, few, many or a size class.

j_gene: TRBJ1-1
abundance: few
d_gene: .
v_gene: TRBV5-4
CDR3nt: TGTGCCAGCAGCTTGGCAGGGTTGGCTGAAGCTTTCTTT
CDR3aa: CASSLAGLAEAFF

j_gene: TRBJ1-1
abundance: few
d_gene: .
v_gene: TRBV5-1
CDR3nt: TGCGCCAGCAGAGAGGTTGTTTATAGCCCTGAAGCTTTCTTT
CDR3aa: CASREVVYSPEAFF

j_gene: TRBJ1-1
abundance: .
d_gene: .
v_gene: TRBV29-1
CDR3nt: TGCAGCGTTGGACTTACTTCTGAAGCTTTCTTT
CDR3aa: CSVGLTSEAFF

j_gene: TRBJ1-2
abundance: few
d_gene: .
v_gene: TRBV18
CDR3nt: TGTGCCAGCTCACCAGGCAGGGCAGCGAACTATGGCTACACCTTC
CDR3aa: CASSPGRAANYGYTF

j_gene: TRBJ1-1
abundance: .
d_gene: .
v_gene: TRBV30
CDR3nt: TGTGCCCGGGGGCAGGGAACAGCCGAAGCTTTCTTT
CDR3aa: CARGQGTAEAFF

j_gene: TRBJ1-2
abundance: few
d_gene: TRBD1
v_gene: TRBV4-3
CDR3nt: TGCGCCAGCAGCCAGGACGGACAGGGGCTCTACTATGGCTACACCTTC
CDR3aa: CASSQDGQGLYYGYTF

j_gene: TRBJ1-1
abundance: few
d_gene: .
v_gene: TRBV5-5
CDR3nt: TGTGCCAGCAGCTTGGAGCGCAGGGGAACTGAAGCTTTCTTT
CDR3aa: CASSLERRGTEAFF

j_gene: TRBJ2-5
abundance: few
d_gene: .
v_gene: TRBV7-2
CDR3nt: TGTGCCAGCAGCTTATCCCATTGGTGGCGGGAGACCCAGTACTTC
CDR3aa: CASSLSHWWRETQYF

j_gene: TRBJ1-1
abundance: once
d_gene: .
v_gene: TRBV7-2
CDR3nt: TGTGCCAGCAGCTCGGGCCGGGCCCTGAACACTGAAGCTTTCTTT
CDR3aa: CASSSGRALNTEAFF

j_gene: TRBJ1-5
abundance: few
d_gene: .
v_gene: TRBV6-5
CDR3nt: TGTGCCAGCAGTTATGCATTCAGGGACAATCAGCCCCAGCATTTT
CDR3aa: CASSYAFRDNQPQHF

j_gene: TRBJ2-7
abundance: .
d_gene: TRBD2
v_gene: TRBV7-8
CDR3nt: TGTGCCAGCAGCTACCAACAACTAGCGGGGGGGCCAGACGAGCAGTACTTC
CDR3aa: CASSYQQLAGGPDEQYF

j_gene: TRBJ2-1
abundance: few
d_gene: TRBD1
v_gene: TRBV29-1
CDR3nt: TGCAGCGTCGCCGGACAGGTTGGGAATGAGCAGTTCTTC
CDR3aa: CSVAGQVGNEQFF

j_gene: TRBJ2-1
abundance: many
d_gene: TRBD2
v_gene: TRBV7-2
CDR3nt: TGTGCCAGCAGCTTGGGACTAGCGTCCAACAATGAGCAGTTCTTC
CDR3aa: CASSLGLASNNEQFF

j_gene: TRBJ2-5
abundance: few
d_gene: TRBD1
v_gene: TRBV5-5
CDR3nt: TGTGCCAGCAGCTTGCGGGTAACACAGGGGAGTGAGGAGACCCAGTACTTC
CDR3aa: CASSLRVTQGSEETQYF